These 15 T cell receptor beta chains originate from one sample sequenced in a study of T cell responses to AZD1222 COVID-19 vaccine. Assay: immunoSEQ multiplex PCR; the TCRdb copy retains only in-frame clones and omits some. The sample has about 150,000 clones; 90% to 95% are singletons. This material consisted of peripheral blood, taken on day 0 of AZD1222 vaccination. All receptors come from an adult in good health.

This chain links TRBV2 with TRBJ1-6; no clear D gene. The germline V gene encodes CDR1 SNHLY and CDR2 FYNNEI. The CDR3 extends over 15 amino acids. Deletions cut 4 bases from V and 9 bases from J, with 16 bases between. The CDR3 sequence is CASSAEGSRRSPLHF. As DNA, the CDR3 is TGTGCCAGCAGTGCAGAGGGATCCCGTCGTTCACCCCTCCACTTT.

In DNA form, the CDR3 reads TGTGCCACCAGCAGAGAGGGGGACAATTCACCCCTCCACTTT. Protein sequence: CATSREGDNSPLHF. This chain joins TRBV15 and TRBJ1-6; a possible D gene is TRBD1 (5 bases). This CDR3 comprises 14 residues. The V gene's germline CDR1 is LNHNV and CDR2 YYDKDF (reference sequence). V was cut by 0 bases and J by 7 bases, with 7 bases left in between. The entire variable domain, with the rest obtained from reference TRBV15 and TRBJ1-6, is as follows: DAMVIQNPRYQVTQFGKPVTLSCSQTLNHNVMYWYQQKSSQAPKLLFHYYDKDFNNEADTPDNFQSRRPNTSFCFLDIRSPGLGDTAMYLCATSREGDNSPLHFGNGTRLTVT.

The CDR3, as DNA: TGCGCCAGCAGCCCAGGACAGGGGGACTATGGCTACACCTTC. This encodes CASSPGQGDYGYTF. The genes are TRBV5-1 and TRBJ1-2, with 10 bases that match TRBD1. The germline V gene encodes CDR1 SGHRS and CDR2 YFSETQ. The CDR3 has 14 amino acids. The J segment lost 3 bases and the V segment lost 4 bases, leaving 3 bases of the junction unmatched.

The chain combines TRBV2 with TRBJ1-1; D is possibly TRBD1 (5 bases). The CDR3 is 14 amino acids. The V end was cut by 3 bases, the J end by 1 base, with 9 bases between. Germline CDR1 SNHLY, CDR2 FYNNEI. CDR3 in amino acids: CASSEVGGNTEAFF. DNA of the CDR3: TGTGCCAGCAGTGAGGTTGGGGGGAACACTGAAGCTTTCTTT.

Comments on this clone: An end of the junction differs from the germline gene, which may be a read error. The CDR3 spells CASSQRGITIYF. The CDR3 region has the DNA TGTGCCAGCAGCCAAAGGGGAATCACCATATATTTT. This sequence joins TRBV3-1 (or the pseudogene TRBV3-2) and TRBJ1-3; TRBD1 might be the D (5 bases). The germline V gene has CDR1 LGHDT and CDR2 YNNKEL (reference sequence). The CDR3 consists of 12 residues.

V is TRBV2 and J is TRBJ1-2, with 7 bases matching TRBD1. The germline gives CDR1 SNHLY, CDR2 FYNNEI. The CDR3 sequence is 12 residues long. J lost 10 bases, V lost 5 bases, and 7 bases had no gene match. CDR3: CASSQDRSYYTF. The CDR3, as DNA: TGTGCCAGCAGTCAGGACAGGAGCTACTACACCTTC.

The chain combines TRBV24-1 with TRBJ2-2, with 7 bases lining up with TRBD2. The trim removed 4 bases at V and 6 bases at J, leaving 1 base unmatched. Germline-derived CDR1 and CDR2 are KGHDR and SFDVKD. The CDR3 has 13 residues. The CDR3 DNA reads TGTGCCACCAGTGAGGCGGGAGCCGGGGAGCTGTTTTTT. Translation: CATSEAGAGELFF.

The DNA for the CDR3 is TGCGCCAGCCAGCAGCCGTCTGGTACGCAGTATTTT. This translates into CASQQPSGTQYF. This chain links TRBV5-1 with TRBJ2-3; D is ambiguous. Germline V gene lookup returns CDR1 SGHRS and CDR2 YFSETQ. The CDR3 covers 12 residues. Trimming took off 7 bases at V and 8 bases at J, with 14 bases between the two ends.

The CDR3 DNA is TGTGCCAGCAAGGGGGACAGTTTGGGCAATCAGCCCCAGCATTTT. Protein sequence: CASKGDSLGNQPQHF. The chain carries TRBV7-8 and TRBJ1-5, with TRBD1 matching 7 bases. The CDR3 loop spans 15 amino acids. V shed 7 bases and J 2 bases; nucleotides not matched to a gene: 8. Per germline, CDR1 SGHVS and CDR2 FQNEAQ.

This chain joins TRBV9 and TRBJ1-2, with 10 bases that match TRBD1. This CDR3 has 17 amino acids. Germline assignment: CDR1 SGDLS and CDR2 YYNGEE. J lost 3 bases, V lost 3 bases, and 11 bases had no gene match. CDR3 nucleotides: TGTGCCAGCAGCGCCCGGGGGACAGGGGCCGGGGACTATGGCTACACCTTC. As protein: CASSARGTGAGDYGYTF.

The rearrangement joins TRBV7-9 to TRBJ1-1; no clear D. This CDR3 region has 13 residues. V lost 5 bases, J lost 4 bases, and 11 bases lay in between. CDR1 and CDR2 (germline): SEHNR, FQNEAQ (reference sequence). The CDR3 sequence: CASSLTFITEAFF. In DNA, the CDR3 is TGTGCCAGCAGCCTCACATTTATCACTGAAGCTTTCTTT. The full variable domain, its missing parts supplied by reference TRBV7-9 and TRBJ1-1, is DTGVSQNPRHKITKRGQNVTFRCDPISEHNRLYWYRQTLGQGPEFLTYFQNEAQLEKSRLLSDRFSAERPKGSFSTLEIQRTEQGDSAMYLCASSLTFITEAFFGQGTRLTVV.

The chain has TRBV5-6 and TRBJ2-5; D perhaps matches TRBD1 (6 bases). This CDR3 region has 15 residues. The V gene's germline CDR1 is SGHDT and CDR2 YYEEEE. The V gene lost 0 bases and the J gene lost 10 bases, with 19 bases spanning the gap. CDR3 sequence (DNA): TGTGCCAGCAGCTTGGGGGGGCGTGCCACGGACCACCAGTACTTC. It yields the protein CASSLGGRATDHQYF.

The V call is TRBV4-2, the J call TRBJ1-2; D may be TRBD1 (5 bases). The CDR3 has 16 amino acids. The germline gives CDR1 LGHNA, CDR2 YNFKEQ. V was trimmed by 0 bases and J by 3 bases, leaving 14 bases between them. CDR3 region: CASSQEKGWIDYGYTF. The CDR3 nucleotides are TGTGCCAGCAGCCAAGAAAAGGGGTGGATAGACTATGGCTACACCTTC.

This chain connects TRBV27 to TRBJ2-3, with a possible D match to TRBD1 (6 bases). V was pared by 6 bases and J by 8 bases, with 15 bases between. This CDR3 is 13 amino acids long. Germline values: CDR1 MNHEY, CDR2 SMNVEV (reference sequence). This CDR3 reads CASRPPGHFTQYF. The CDR3 DNA reads as TGTGCCAGCAGACCCCCGGGACACTTTACGCAGTATTTT.

The J gene is TRBJ1-1, the V gene TRBV6-6, with a tentative D call TRBD1 (5 bases). Germline assignment: CDR1 MNHNY and CDR2 SVGAGI (reference sequence). This CDR3 has 14 residues. The V end lost 7 bases, the J end lost 1 base, and 13 bases lay between the germline ends. The CDR3 spells CASIPRGPNTEAFF. DNA of the CDR3: TGTGCCAGCATCCCCCGGGGACCGAACACTGAAGCTTTCTTT.